This T cell receptor beta chain is drawn from a study of vaccination effects on CD4 cells after COVID-19. Germline CDR1 and CDR2: SEHNR and FQNEAQ (reference sequence). The CDR3 covers 15 residues. The junction had 9 bases not matched to a gene; V was cut back by 5 bases and J by 3 bases. In the case of this clone: The antigen remains undetermined.

The study's findings and limits: By a late point after vaccination, infection- and vaccine-induced clones had shrunk markedly through clonal contraction.

Method: immunoSEQ multiplex PCR; TCRdb's copy keeps in-frame clones and lacks some. The sample includes around 30,000 clones, 55% to 75% of them seen just once. Antigen-specific CD4+ T cells were expanded with viral peptide pools in the ViraFEST assay before sequencing. Researchers isolated CD4+ T cells once 9 to 11 days of culture had elapsed. Approximately 2.1 million PBMC were placed in each well, which was supplemented with 8.5 to 10 IU/ml IL-2 and 10 ug/ml peptides. Cells had half their medium changed to IL-2 medium on days 3 and 7. This clonotype originated in a human donor who received a COVID-19 vaccine. The source material was CD4+ T cells from PBMCs cultured with HCoV-229E spike peptides, sampled before COVID-19 vaccination. The V gene is TRBV7-9, the J gene TRBJ2-7; TRBD2 matches 8 bases. The CDR3 DNA follows: TGTGCCAGCAGCCTGGGACTAGTTGGGGGCTACGAGCAGTACTTC. It yields the protein CASSLGLVGGYEQYF.